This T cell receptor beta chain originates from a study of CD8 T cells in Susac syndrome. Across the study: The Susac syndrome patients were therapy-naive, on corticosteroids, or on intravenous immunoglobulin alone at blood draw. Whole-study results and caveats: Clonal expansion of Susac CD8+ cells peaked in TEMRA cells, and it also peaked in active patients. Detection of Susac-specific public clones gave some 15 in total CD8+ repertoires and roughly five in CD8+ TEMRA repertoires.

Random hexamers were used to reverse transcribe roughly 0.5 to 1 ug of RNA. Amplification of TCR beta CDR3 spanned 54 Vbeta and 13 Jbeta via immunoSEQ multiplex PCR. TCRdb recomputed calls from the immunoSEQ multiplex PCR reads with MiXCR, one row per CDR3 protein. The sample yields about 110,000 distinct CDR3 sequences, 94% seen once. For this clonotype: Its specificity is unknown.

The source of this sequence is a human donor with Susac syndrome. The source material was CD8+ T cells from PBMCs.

CDR3 in DNA: TGTGCCAGCAGCCTGACGGGGGTACGGAATGAGCAGTTCTTC. Its protein product is CASSLTGVRNEQFF. The chain carries TRBV7-3 and TRBJ2-1, with D possibly being TRBD2 (6 bases). Trimming pared 5 bases from V and 7 bases from J, leaving 15 bases between. Germline V gene sequence: CDR1 SGHTA, CDR2 FQGTGA. This CDR3 has 14 residues.